A selection of T cell receptor beta chains follows, all from one sample in a study of blood T cells in healthy people across ages. TCRdb reanalysed the 5' RACE reads using MiXCR and keeps one entry per CDR3 protein. The sample records some 690,000 distinct CDR3 sequences, over 20% being singletons. The sample was blood. These receptors came from an older man in good health. The CDR3 runs from the conserved cysteine through the conserved F or W. Fields, in order: J gene, clone size, V gene, D gene, CDR3 DNA, CDR3 protein. A D gene is named only where the DNA matches it firmly. Clone size is given for some rows only: seen once, a few or many times, or a class if the clone is expanded.

j_call: TRBJ2-7; clone_size: -; v_call: TRBV7-9; d_call: -; cdr3_nt: TGTGCCAGCAGCTTATCGCGGGGAGCTACCTCCTACGAGCAGTACTTC; cdr3_aa: CASSLSRGATSYEQYF
j_call: TRBJ2-1; clone_size: -; v_call: TRBV20-1; d_call: -; cdr3_nt: TGCAGTGCTAGAGATACGCGGGTTACATACAATGAGCAGTTCTTC; cdr3_aa: CSARDTRVTYNEQFF
j_call: TRBJ1-6; clone_size: -; v_call: TRBV20-1; d_call: -; cdr3_nt: TGCAGTGCTACACGGACAGATCCGTCTAATTCACCCCTCCACTTT; cdr3_aa: CSATRTDPSNSPLHF
j_call: TRBJ2-5; clone_size: -; v_call: TRBV29-1; d_call: TRBD1; cdr3_nt: TGCAGCGTTCAGGGGGCAATGAGGCAAGAGACCCAGTACTTC; cdr3_aa: CSVQGAMRQETQYF
j_call: TRBJ2-3; clone_size: few; v_call: TRBV6-1; d_call: -; cdr3_nt: TGTGCCAGCCGTCCGGCTAGCACAGATACGCAGTATTTT; cdr3_aa: CASRPASTDTQYF
j_call: TRBJ2-1; clone_size: -; v_call: TRBV5-1; d_call: TRBD1; cdr3_nt: TGCGCCAGCAGCTTGGGTCCGGACAGGGATGTTGAGCAGTTCTTC; cdr3_aa: CASSLGPDRDVEQFF
j_call: TRBJ2-3; clone_size: many; v_call: TRBV5-5; d_call: -; cdr3_nt: TGTGCCAGCAGCTTGAGGAGTGTGGATACGCAGTATTTT; cdr3_aa: CASSLRSVDTQYF
j_call: TRBJ1-5; clone_size: -; v_call: TRBV5-1; d_call: -; cdr3_nt: TGCGCCAGCAGCTTGGTTGGGACTCAGCCCCAGCATTTT; cdr3_aa: CASSLVGTQPQHF
j_call: TRBJ2-5; clone_size: -; v_call: TRBV6-5; d_call: -; cdr3_nt: TGTGCCAGCAGTTACGGGGGGTCCCAAGAGACCCAGTACTTC; cdr3_aa: CASSYGGSQETQYF
j_call: TRBJ2-1; clone_size: few; v_call: TRBV7-3; d_call: TRBD2; cdr3_nt: TGTGCCAGCAGCCAATTCTCTAGCGGCATGTCATGGGTGAGCTCCTACAATGAGCAGTTCTTC; cdr3_aa: CASSQFSSGMSWVSSYNEQFF
j_call: TRBJ2-7; clone_size: -; v_call: TRBV5-1; d_call: TRBD1; cdr3_nt: TGCGCCAGCAGCGACAGGGTGGGTTACGGCTACGAGCAGTACTTC; cdr3_aa: CASSDRVGYGYEQYF
j_call: TRBJ1-1; clone_size: -; v_call: TRBV5-6; d_call: -; cdr3_nt: TGTGCCAGCAGCTTGCTGGGGGACGGAGCGAACACTGAAGCTTTCTTT; cdr3_aa: CASSLLGDGANTEAFF
j_call: TRBJ1-1; clone_size: -; v_call: TRBV4-1; d_call: -; cdr3_nt: TGCGCCAGCAGCCACGGCCCCTCGTACACTGAAGCTTTCTTT; cdr3_aa: CASSHGPSYTEAFF
j_call: TRBJ2-3; clone_size: few; v_call: TRBV2; d_call: TRBD2; cdr3_nt: TGTGCCAGCACCGGACTAGCAGATACGCAGTATTTT; cdr3_aa: CASTGLADTQYF
j_call: TRBJ2-7; clone_size: few; v_call: TRBV6-2/TRBV6-3; d_call: TRBD2; cdr3_nt: TGTGCCAGCAGTTACGAGCGGGGTTCCTACGAGCAGTACTTC; cdr3_aa: CASSYERGSYEQYF
j_call: TRBJ2-1; clone_size: -; v_call: TRBV20-1; d_call: -; cdr3_nt: TGCAGTGCTAACAGGATCCCTAGCTCCTACAATGAGCAGTTCTTC; cdr3_aa: CSANRIPSSYNEQFF
j_call: TRBJ2-5; clone_size: -; v_call: TRBV12-3/TRBV12-4; d_call: -; cdr3_nt: TGTGCCAGCACCCCGACTAGTGTCCAAGAGACCCAGTACTTC; cdr3_aa: CASTPTSVQETQYF
j_call: TRBJ2-2; clone_size: -; v_call: TRBV7-2; d_call: -; cdr3_nt: TGTGCCAGCAGCTTCACAATCGGAGCCCCCGGGGAGCTGTTTTTT; cdr3_aa: CASSFTIGAPGELFF
j_call: TRBJ1-2; clone_size: -; v_call: TRBV6-1; d_call: -; cdr3_nt: TGTGCCAGCAGTGAAACCAAGGACCTTGGCTACACCTTC; cdr3_aa: CASSETKDLGYTF
j_call: TRBJ2-1; clone_size: -; v_call: TRBV12-3/TRBV12-4; d_call: TRBD2; cdr3_nt: TGTGCCAGCTCACCCACCGGGCTAGCGGGAGGCAATGAGCAGTTCTTC; cdr3_aa: CASSPTGLAGGNEQFF
j_call: TRBJ2-4; clone_size: few; v_call: TRBV12-3/TRBV12-4; d_call: -; cdr3_nt: TGTGCCAGCAGTTTCGTCACAGGGTCCAAAAACATTCAGTACTTC; cdr3_aa: CASSFVTGSKNIQYF
j_call: TRBJ2-1; clone_size: many; v_call: TRBV10-3; d_call: -; cdr3_nt: TGTGCCATCAGTGAGGAGGACTACAATGAGCAGTTCTTC; cdr3_aa: CAISEEDYNEQFF
j_call: TRBJ1-1; clone_size: -; v_call: TRBV20-1; d_call: -; cdr3_nt: TGCAGTGCTAGAGATGTCCATGAAGCTTTCTTT; cdr3_aa: CSARDVHEAFF
j_call: TRBJ2-7; clone_size: -; v_call: TRBV7-8; d_call: TRBD2; cdr3_nt: TGTGCCAGCAGCCCCCCGGGACTAGCGGGGGGGGGATCCTACGAGCAGTACTTC; cdr3_aa: CASSPPGLAGGGSYEQYF
j_call: TRBJ1-2; clone_size: few; v_call: TRBV28; d_call: -; cdr3_nt: TGTGCCAGCAGTTTCGGGGTTGGAGACTATGGCTACACCTTC; cdr3_aa: CASSFGVGDYGYTF
j_call: TRBJ2-5; clone_size: -; v_call: TRBV12-3/TRBV12-4; d_call: -; cdr3_nt: TGTGCCAGCAGAATTACCGGGGAGGAGACCCAGTACTTC; cdr3_aa: CASRITGEETQYF
j_call: TRBJ2-7; clone_size: -; v_call: TRBV5-5; d_call: -; cdr3_nt: TGTGCCAGCAGCTTCGGGGGACTGTCCTACGAGCAGTACTTC; cdr3_aa: CASSFGGLSYEQYF
j_call: TRBJ2-3; clone_size: -; v_call: TRBV6-4; d_call: TRBD2; cdr3_nt: TGTACCAGCAGTCGGGGGTGGACTAGCGGTACAGATACGCAGTATTTT; cdr3_aa: CTSSRGWTSGTDTQYF
j_call: TRBJ2-5; clone_size: few; v_call: TRBV11-2; d_call: TRBD2; cdr3_nt: TGTGCCAGCAGCTCGGCTAGCGGGGGGGTTGACGAGACCCAGTACTTC; cdr3_aa: CASSSASGGVDETQYF
j_call: TRBJ1-1; clone_size: -; v_call: TRBV18; d_call: TRBD1; cdr3_nt: TGTGCCAGCTCGATCGGGACAGGCCTTAACACTGAAGCTTTCTTT; cdr3_aa: CASSIGTGLNTEAFF
j_call: TRBJ2-3; clone_size: -; v_call: TRBV5-5; d_call: -; cdr3_nt: TGTGCCAGCAGCCCTTCAACCACGGATACGCAGTATTTT; cdr3_aa: CASSPSTTDTQYF
j_call: TRBJ2-2; clone_size: -; v_call: TRBV5-1; d_call: -; cdr3_nt: TGCGCCAGCAGCCAGTCGTGGCCGCGCGCCGGGGAGCTGTTTTTT; cdr3_aa: CASSQSWPRAGELFF
j_call: TRBJ2-7; clone_size: -; v_call: TRBV4-3; d_call: -; cdr3_nt: TGCGCCAGCAGCCAAGGGGTTAGCGACGAGCAGTACTTC; cdr3_aa: CASSQGVSDEQYF
j_call: TRBJ2-1; clone_size: -; v_call: TRBV5-1; d_call: -; cdr3_nt: TGCGCCAGCAGCCCCGGGGTCAACAATGAGCAGTTCTTC; cdr3_aa: CASSPGVNNEQFF
j_call: TRBJ1-1; clone_size: few; v_call: TRBV20-1; d_call: TRBD1; cdr3_nt: TGCAGTGCTATCGGACAGGCGAACACTGAAGCTTTCTTT; cdr3_aa: CSAIGQANTEAFF
j_call: TRBJ2-1; clone_size: -; v_call: TRBV18; d_call: -; cdr3_nt: TGTGCCAGCTCGCCCGAGCGGAGCAATGAGCAGTTCTTC; cdr3_aa: CASSPERSNEQFF
j_call: TRBJ1-4; clone_size: few; v_call: TRBV24-1; d_call: -; cdr3_nt: TGTGCCACCCCCATCGGCGATCGACAAAAACTGTTTTTT; cdr3_aa: CATPIGDRQKLFF
j_call: TRBJ2-6; clone_size: -; v_call: TRBV2; d_call: -; cdr3_nt: TGTGCCAGCAAGAGAGAGGTTCACGTCCTGACTTTC; cdr3_aa: CASKREVHVLTF
j_call: TRBJ2-6; clone_size: many; v_call: TRBV10-3; d_call: -; cdr3_nt: TGTGCCATCAGTGAGACTGGGGCCAACGTCCTGACTTTC; cdr3_aa: CAISETGANVLTF
j_call: TRBJ2-2; clone_size: -; v_call: TRBV20-1; d_call: TRBD1; cdr3_nt: TGCAGTGCCCGGTGGGACAGGGGCCCCGGGGAGCTGTTTTTT; cdr3_aa: CSARWDRGPGELFF
j_call: TRBJ2-1; clone_size: few; v_call: TRBV7-2; d_call: -; cdr3_nt: TGTGCCAGCAGCCGGGACTGGGAGGCCTACAATGAGCAGTTCTTC; cdr3_aa: CASSRDWEAYNEQFF
j_call: TRBJ2-7; clone_size: -; v_call: TRBV3-1; d_call: -; cdr3_nt: TGTGCCAGCAGCCAAGAAATGTATTTCACCTACGAGCAGTACTTC; cdr3_aa: CASSQEMYFTYEQYF
j_call: TRBJ1-1; clone_size: many; v_call: TRBV6-6; d_call: -; cdr3_nt: TGTGCCAGCAGGACAGTAAGCACTGAAGCTTTCTTT; cdr3_aa: CASRTVSTEAFF
j_call: TRBJ1-6; clone_size: few; v_call: TRBV30; d_call: -; cdr3_nt: TGTGCCTCTGGGTCGTTATATAATTCACCCCTCCACTTT; cdr3_aa: CASGSLYNSPLHF
j_call: TRBJ2-6; clone_size: few; v_call: TRBV9; d_call: -; cdr3_nt: TGTGCCCGCAGCGTAGAGGGCAATACTGGGGCCAACGTCCTGACTTTC; cdr3_aa: CARSVEGNTGANVLTF
j_call: TRBJ1-1; clone_size: -; v_call: TRBV7-9; d_call: -; cdr3_nt: TGTGCCAGCCGAGACGCTGAAGCCTTCTTT; cdr3_aa: CASRDAEAFF
j_call: TRBJ2-7; clone_size: -; v_call: TRBV2; d_call: -; cdr3_nt: TGTGCCACCTCCGGGTCTACCTACGAGCAGTACTTC; cdr3_aa: CATSGSTYEQYF